A selection of T cell receptor beta chains follows, all from one sample in a study of Ad26.COV2.S vaccination and SARS-CoV-2 variants. The protocol was immunoSEQ multiplex PCR, while the TCRdb copy is restricted to in-frame clones and leaves out a portion. The repertoire includes about 350,000 clones, approximately 86% of them detected once, and over 8.5% sits in the top ten. Sequencing was performed on peripheral blood, taken in a trial of Ad26.COV2.S vaccine versus placebo. These receptors originate from a person aged 18-65 years who received the Ad26.COV2.S COVID-19 vaccine or a placebo. CDR3s leave out the opening cysteine and the closing phenylalanine or tryptophan. The listing skips clone size in some rows; elsewhere it reads once, few, many or a size class.

.	TRBV30	TRBJ2-7	AWTRGGLSSYEQY
.	TRBV7-8	TRBJ1-2	ASSLAAGAGGYT
.	TRBV6-6	TRBJ2-5	ASSPRALPLQETQY
many	TRBV5-4	TRBJ1-6	ASSLGGESSYNSPLH
.	TRBV10-3	TRBJ1-1	AIKVEVATEAF
.	TRBV7-2	TRBJ2-7	ASSLGAGATSYEQY
few	TRBV18	TRBJ1-3	ASSLQGPLGGNTIY
.	TRBV19	TRBJ2-4	ASRSTELAKNIQY
.	TRBV27	TRBJ2-2	ASSLYLGQGAGELF
.	TRBV24-1	TRBJ1-1	ATSVFPGQGL
.	TRBV20-1	TRBJ1-2	SRLGDYGYT
.	TRBV19	TRBJ1-2	ASRRQILDGYT
.	TRBV18	TRBJ1-1	ASSSDEGRVTEAF
.	TRBV28	TRBJ2-4	ASSHTVLAKNIQY
.	TRBV7-2	TRBJ2-1	ASRSSGRAIHEQF
.	TRBV5-5	TRBJ1-3	ASSLESYSGNTIY
.	TRBV7-2	TRBJ2-1	ASRPGTGYNEQF
.	TRBV4-2	TRBJ2-7	ASSQDGGQGYEQY
.	TRBV29-1	TRBJ2-1	SVEDNKGVNNEQF
once	TRBV6-5	TRBJ2-7	ASSSNRDSTLYEQY
.	TRBV7-2	TRBJ1-4	ASSLDEKLF
.	TRBV11-2	TRBJ2-6	ASSLALLQSSGANVLT
.	TRBV5-6	TRBJ1-5	ASSLTGANQPQH
once	TRBV5-6	TRBJ2-7	ASSPNSGKTYEQY
once	TRBV4-2	TRBJ2-7	ASSLATGVAYEQY
once	TRBV4-1	TRBJ2-1	ASSPDPWRGSGNSDEQF
.	TRBV7-3	TRBJ2-3	ASSSQTGTDTQY
.	TRBV11-3	TRBJ2-1	ASSSLSGTSGRGLYNEQF
.	TRBV10-3	TRBJ1-2	AISEFVGDGSYGYT
.	TRBV5-6	TRBJ2-7	ASSLAGSGLYEQY
.	TRBV6-5	TRBJ1-2	ASTEGVSASGYT
.	TRBV19	TRBJ1-2	ASRREGASYGYT
.	TRBV19	TRBJ1-6	ASHSGAANSYNSPLH
.	TRBV5-6	TRBJ1-4	ASSLGQSAVGVEKLF
.	TRBV30	TRBJ2-7	AWSQSSYEQY
.	TRBV30	TRBJ1-1	AWRGNREAEAF
.	TRBV7-7	TRBJ2-7	ASSRGGGSSYEQY
.	TRBV10-1	TRBJ1-6	ASSEPGLNLSSYNSPLH
.	TRBV11-2	TRBJ2-7	ASSTTTSYEQY
.	TRBV19	TRBJ1-1	ASRTENTEAF
.	TRBV30	TRBJ1-5	AWSQEPQVQPQH
.	TRBV6-2/TRBV6-3	TRBJ2-5	ASSLTGLAEETQY
.	TRBV7-6	TRBJ2-2	ASSLTLGELF
.	TRBV15	TRBJ2-5	ATSRDASADQETQY
.	TRBV10-3	TRBJ2-2	AISQTGSTGELF
.	TRBV30	TRBJ1-1	AWSLGLDTEAF
.	TRBV7-2	TRBJ2-7	ASSLPGMVGEQY
few	TRBV4-1	TRBJ2-2	ASSHRTGNTGELF
few	TRBV10-1	TRBJ1-2	ASSASGIYGYT
.	TRBV7-9	TRBJ1-3	ASSLGSYSGNTIY
.	TRBV28	TRBJ1-6	ASSLFEASSYNSPLH
many	TRBV6-2/TRBV6-3	TRBJ1-5	ASSYGGSRNQPQH
few	TRBV19	TRBJ1-5	ASSQGRNQPQH
.	TRBV5-5	TRBJ2-5	ASSRMGAAETQY
.	TRBV7-2	TRBJ2-1	ASSLGQYTFYNNEQF
.	TRBV7-9	TRBJ2-5	ASSSGTSGGASETQY
.	TRBV20-1	TRBJ2-7	SAIDRPSSYEQY
few	TRBV21-1	TRBJ2-4	ASSPGTGGALAKNIQY
.	TRBV7-2	TRBJ1-6	ASSLSSGTGVPPLH
.	TRBV6-5	TRBJ1-3	ASSRRPGNTIY